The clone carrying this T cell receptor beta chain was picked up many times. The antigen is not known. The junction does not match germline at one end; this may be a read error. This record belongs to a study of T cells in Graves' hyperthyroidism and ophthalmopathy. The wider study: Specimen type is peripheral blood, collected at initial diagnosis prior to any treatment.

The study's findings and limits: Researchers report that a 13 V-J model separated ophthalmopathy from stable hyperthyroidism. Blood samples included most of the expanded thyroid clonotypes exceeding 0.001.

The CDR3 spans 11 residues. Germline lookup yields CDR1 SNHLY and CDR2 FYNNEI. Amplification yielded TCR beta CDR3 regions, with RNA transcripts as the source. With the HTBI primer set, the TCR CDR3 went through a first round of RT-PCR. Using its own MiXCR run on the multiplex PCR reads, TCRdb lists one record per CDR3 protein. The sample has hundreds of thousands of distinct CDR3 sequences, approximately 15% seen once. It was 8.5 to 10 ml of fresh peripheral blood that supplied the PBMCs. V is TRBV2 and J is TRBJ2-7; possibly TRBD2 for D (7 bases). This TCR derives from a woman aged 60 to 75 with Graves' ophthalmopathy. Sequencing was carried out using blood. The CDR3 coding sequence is TGTGCCAGCAGGGAAGGGGGGGAACAGTACTTC. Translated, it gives CASREGGEQYF.